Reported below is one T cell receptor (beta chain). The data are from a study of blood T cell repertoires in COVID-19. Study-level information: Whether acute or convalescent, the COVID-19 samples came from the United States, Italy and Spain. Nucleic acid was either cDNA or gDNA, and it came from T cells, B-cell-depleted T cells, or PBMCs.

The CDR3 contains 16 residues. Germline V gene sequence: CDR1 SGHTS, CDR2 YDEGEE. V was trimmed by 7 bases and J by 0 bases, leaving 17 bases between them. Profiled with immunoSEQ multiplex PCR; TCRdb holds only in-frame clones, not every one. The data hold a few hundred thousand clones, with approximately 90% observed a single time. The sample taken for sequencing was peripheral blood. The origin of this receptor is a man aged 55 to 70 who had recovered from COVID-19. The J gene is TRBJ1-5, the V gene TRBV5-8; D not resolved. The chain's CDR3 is CASLGSGHYSNQPQHF. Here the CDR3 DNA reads TGTGCCAGCTTAGGTAGCGGGCACTATAGCAATCAGCCCCAGCATTTT.